This is a list of T cell receptor beta chains from one sample in a study of shared T cell receptors in the human thymus. Here immunoSEQ multiplex PCR was the method, and the copy in TCRdb shows in-frame clones only, minus some. The sample records 700,000 to 750,000 clones, roughly 85% being singletons. The same sample was also used in a study of human thymus T cells.

The source material was thymocytes. The receptors stem from a girl under three years old with a congenital heart defect. Each CDR3 is given with its conserved first and last residue. D genes are given only for firm matches. Some rows have no size entry. The others give once, few or many, or a class for an expanded clone.

J: TRBJ2-5
size: NA
V: TRBV6-5
D: NA
CDR3: CASSYSPLQAETQYF
DNA: TGTGCCAGCAGTTACTCCCCCCTCCAGGCAGAGACCCAGTACTTC

J: TRBJ1-2
size: NA
V: TRBV28
D: NA
CDR3: CASSSPQIYGYTF
DNA: TGTGCCAGCAGTTCCCCCCAGATTTATGGCTACACCTTC

J: TRBJ2-7
size: NA
V: TRBV29-1
D: NA
CDR3: CSVKREKGRMGSYEQYF
DNA: TGCAGCGTTAAAAGGGAAAAGGGAAGGATGGGGAGCTACGAGCAGTACTTC

J: TRBJ2-2
size: NA
V: TRBV12-5
D: NA
CDR3: CASGFLLEDTGELFF
DNA: TGTGCTAGTGGTTTTTTACTTGAGGACACCGGGGAGCTGTTTTTT

J: TRBJ2-5
size: NA
V: TRBV2
D: TRBD2
CDR3: CASSSGLAGGPQETQYF
DNA: TGTGCCAGCAGCTCCGGACTAGCGGGGGGACCCCAAGAGACCCAGTACTTC

J: TRBJ1-2
size: NA
V: TRBV7-9
D: TRBD1
CDR3: CASSPGTGVSNYGYTF
DNA: TGTGCCAGCAGCCCCGGGACAGGGGTTTCTAACTATGGCTACACCTTC

J: TRBJ2-7
size: NA
V: TRBV7-2
D: NA
CDR3: CASSLSPGVGEQYF
DNA: TGTGCCAGCAGCTTAAGTCCAGGGGTGGGAGAGCAGTACTTC

J: TRBJ2-7
size: NA
V: TRBV4-3
D: TRBD1
CDR3: CASSQDLGSGQGSYEQYF
DNA: TGCGCCAGCAGCCAAGATCTGGGCTCGGGACAGGGCTCCTACGAGCAGTACTTC

J: TRBJ2-3
size: NA
V: TRBV14
D: NA
CDR3: CASSLPSAGLISDTQYF
DNA: TGTGCCAGCAGCCTCCCATCGGCAGGGCTCATCTCAGATACGCAGTATTTT

J: TRBJ2-1
size: NA
V: TRBV4-1
D: TRBD1
CDR3: CASSTRDRFYNEQFF
DNA: TGCGCCAGCAGCACCCGGGACAGATTCTACAATGAGCAGTTCTTC

J: TRBJ1-1
size: NA
V: TRBV4-1
D: TRBD1
CDR3: CASSQEHRQGARGTEAFF
DNA: TGCGCCAGCAGTCAAGAACACCGACAGGGGGCGCGCGGCACTGAAGCTTTCTTT

J: TRBJ2-7
size: NA
V: TRBV7-9
D: NA
CDR3: CASSQYDRRISYEQYF
DNA: TGTGCCAGCAGCCAATACGACAGACGTATCTCCTACGAGCAGTACTTC

J: TRBJ1-4
size: NA
V: TRBV6-1
D: NA
CDR3: CASSDCDGRANEKLFF
DNA: TGTGCCAGCAGTGACTGCGACGGGAGGGCTAATGAAAAACTGTTTTTT

J: TRBJ1-6
size: NA
V: TRBV5-6
D: NA
CDR3: CASSSDTGMNSPLHF
DNA: TGTGCCAGCAGCAGCGATACAGGGATGAATTCACCCCTCCACTTT

J: TRBJ1-1
size: NA
V: TRBV6-5
D: NA
CDR3: CASSYGGGPADTEAFF
DNA: TGTGCCAGCAGTTACGGGGGAGGGCCTGCGGACACTGAAGCTTTCTTT

J: TRBJ1-3
size: NA
V: TRBV15
D: TRBD1
CDR3: CATSRRTGTLLWGNTIYF
DNA: TGTGCCACCAGCAGACGGACAGGAACTTTACTCTGGGGAAACACCATATATTTT

J: TRBJ2-1
size: NA
V: TRBV13
D: NA
CDR3: CASSLDLVDAEQFF
DNA: TGTGCCAGCAGCTTAGACCTTGTAGATGCTGAGCAGTTCTTC

J: TRBJ1-2
size: NA
V: TRBV9
D: NA
CDR3: CASSEPSRGPGGYTF
DNA: TGTGCCAGCAGCGAACCCTCTAGGGGCCCCGGTGGCTACACCTTC

J: TRBJ1-6
size: few
V: TRBV27
D: TRBD1
CDR3: CASSLDRGLINSPLHF
DNA: TGTGCCAGCAGTTTGGACAGGGGGTTGATAAATTCACCCCTCCACTTT

J: TRBJ2-1
size: once
V: TRBV7-2
D: NA
CDR3: CASSLRPPWRSSYNEQFF
DNA: TGTGCCAGCAGCTTACGCCCGCCCTGGCGGAGCTCCTACAATGAGCAGTTCTTC

J: TRBJ2-1
size: NA
V: TRBV9
D: TRBD1
CDR3: CASSVVGGWTGEINEQFF
DNA: TGTGCCAGCAGCGTAGTAGGCGGCTGGACAGGTGAAATTAATGAGCAGTTCTTC

J: TRBJ2-1
size: NA
V: TRBV5-5
D: NA
CDR3: CASSLKLSYNEQFF
DNA: TGTGCCAGCAGCTTGAAGCTCTCCTACAATGAGCAGTTCTTC

J: TRBJ1-4
size: NA
V: TRBV9
D: TRBD1
CDR3: CASSPFRGRIEKLFF
DNA: TGTGCCAGCAGCCCCTTCAGGGGGCGAATTGAAAAACTGTTTTTT

J: TRBJ1-6
size: NA
V: TRBV5-1
D: TRBD1
CDR3: CASRPRQGRDSPLHF
DNA: TGCGCCAGCAGACCAAGACAGGGGAGGGATTCACCCCTCCACTTT

J: TRBJ1-6
size: NA
V: TRBV14
D: NA
CDR3: CASSVMGDFNSPLHF
DNA: TGTGCCAGCAGCGTTATGGGGGACTTTAATTCACCCCTCCACTTT

J: TRBJ1-2
size: once
V: TRBV6-1
D: NA
CDR3: CASTGDLPDGYTF
DNA: TGTGCCAGCACGGGGGACCTCCCCGATGGCTACACCTTC

J: TRBJ2-7
size: NA
V: TRBV4-1
D: NA
CDR3: CASSQEREAGVSYEQYF
DNA: TGCGCCAGCAGCCAAGAAAGGGAGGCAGGCGTCTCCTACGAGCAGTACTTC

J: TRBJ2-1
size: NA
V: TRBV5-5
D: NA
CDR3: CASSLQATTLGNEQFF
DNA: TGTGCCAGCAGCTTACAGGCGACCACCCTAGGCAATGAGCAGTTCTTC

J: TRBJ1-2
size: once
V: TRBV11-2
D: NA
CDR3: CATRRGTTSAWDYGYTF
DNA: TGTGCCACACGTAGGGGGACAACGTCGGCGTGGGACTATGGCTACACCTTC

J: TRBJ1-4
size: NA
V: TRBV4-2
D: NA
CDR3: CASSQGPRAANEKLFF
DNA: TGTGCCAGCAGCCAAGGGCCGAGGGCAGCTAATGAAAAACTGTTTTTT

J: TRBJ1-4
size: NA
V: TRBV27
D: TRBD1
CDR3: CASSSKHRGEGEKLFF
DNA: TGTGCCAGCAGTTCTAAGCACAGGGGTGAAGGTGAAAAACTGTTTTTT

J: TRBJ2-5
size: NA
V: TRBV5-1
D: TRBD2
CDR3: CASSLGGGETQYF
DNA: TGCGCCAGCAGCTTGGGCGGGGGGGAGACCCAGTACTTC

J: TRBJ2-5
size: NA
V: TRBV27
D: NA
CDR3: CASSLTGVQETQYF
DNA: TGTGCCAGCAGTTTGACCGGGGTCCAAGAGACCCAGTACTTC

J: TRBJ2-5
size: NA
V: TRBV12-5
D: NA
CDR3: CASGLEGEETQYF
DNA: TGTGCTAGTGGTTTGGAGGGAGAAGAGACCCAGTACTTC

J: TRBJ1-1
size: NA
V: TRBV5-1
D: NA
CDR3: CASSLTRATNTEAFF
DNA: TGCGCCAGCAGCTTGACCCGCGCAACGAACACTGAAGCTTTCTTT

J: TRBJ2-4
size: NA
V: TRBV5-6
D: NA
CDR3: CASSLVGRNPLLAKNIQYF
DNA: TGTGCCAGCAGCTTGGTCGGCAGAAACCCACTACTAGCCAAAAACATTCAGTACTTC

J: TRBJ2-7
size: NA
V: TRBV5-4
D: TRBD1
CDR3: CASSSNRGEQYF
DNA: TGTGCCAGCAGCTCAAACAGGGGCGAGCAGTACTTC

J: TRBJ1-2
size: NA
V: TRBV20-1
D: NA
CDR3: CSASRGYGYTF
DNA: TGCAGTGCTAGTAGAGGATATGGCTACACCTTC

J: TRBJ1-5
size: NA
V: TRBV27
D: NA
CDR3: CASSNGQGRNNQPQHF
DNA: TGTGCCAGCAGTAATGGGCAGGGTAGGAACAATCAGCCCCAGCATTTT

J: TRBJ1-5
size: NA
V: TRBV6-1
D: NA
CDR3: CASSEERYRDTGYSNQPQHF
DNA: TGTGCCAGCAGTGAAGAAAGATACCGGGATACGGGCTATAGCAATCAGCCCCAGCATTTT

J: TRBJ1-2
size: NA
V: TRBV19
D: NA
CDR3: CASSIGGDAYYGYTF
DNA: TGTGCCAGTAGTATCGGAGGGGATGCTTACTATGGCTACACCTTC

J: TRBJ2-7
size: NA
V: TRBV7-2
D: NA
CDR3: CASSRPPPESSYEQYF
DNA: TGTGCCAGCAGCCGCCCCCCCCCGGAGAGCTCCTACGAGCAGTACTTC

J: TRBJ1-1
size: NA
V: TRBV7-8
D: NA
CDR3: CASSLIQNEAFF
DNA: TGTGCCAGCAGCTTAATACAGAATGAAGCTTTCTTT

J: TRBJ2-1
size: NA
V: TRBV4-2
D: TRBD2
CDR3: CASSLDILPLAGPGNEQFF
DNA: TGTGCCAGCAGCCTTGACATTCTACCACTAGCGGGGCCGGGGAATGAGCAGTTCTTC

J: TRBJ1-2
size: NA
V: TRBV6-7
D: TRBD1
CDR3: CASSDRGFNYGYTF
DNA: TGTGCCAGCAGCGACAGGGGATTTAACTATGGCTACACCTTC